The 20 T cell receptor beta chains below come from one sample, sequenced in a study of T cell responses to AZD1222 COVID-19 vaccine. Data came from immunoSEQ multiplex PCR; TCRdb stores just in-frame clones and leaves some out. This table holds 95,000 to 110,000 clones, about 87% found once. The material sequenced was peripheral blood, taken on day 0 of AZD1222 vaccination. These receptor sequences come from an adult in good health.

This chain connects TRBV4-3 to TRBJ2-7; no reliable D call. Per the germline V gene, CDR1 is LGHNA and CDR2 is YSLEER. The V gene lost 0 bases and the J gene lost 1 base, with 4 bases spanning the gap. There are 13 residues in the CDR3. In DNA, the CDR3 is TGCGCCAGCAGCCAAGAACCATCCTACGAGCAGTACTTC. This codes for CASSQEPSYEQYF.

V and J are TRBV28 and TRBJ2-3; no definite D call. The V gene lost 10 bases and the J gene lost 0 bases, with 14 bases spanning the gap. CDR1 and CDR2 from the germline V gene are MDHEN and SYDVKM. The CDR3 contains 14 residues. The CDR3 sequence is CATDVGVSTDTQYF. The CDR3 coding sequence is TGTGCCACCGATGTTGGAGTTAGCACAGATACGCAGTATTTT.

The chain couples TRBV27 to TRBJ2-1; D gene unclear. The CDR3 consists of 13 residues. Germline assignment: CDR1 MNHEY and CDR2 SMNVEV (reference sequence). The ends were cut back, 8 bases at V and 0 bases at J, with 8 bases in the middle. CDR3 in DNA: TGTGCCAGCGCGATGAGCTCCTACAATGAGCAGTTCTTC. Translating it yields CASAMSSYNEQFF.

This chain's CDR3 is CASSEQGLELFF. In DNA form, the CDR3 reads TGTGCCAGCTCAGAACAGGGCTTGGAGCTGTTTTTT. V is TRBV18 and J is TRBJ2-2, with a tentative D call TRBD1 (6 bases). Germline CDR1 KGHSH, CDR2 LQKENI. The CDR3 runs to 12 residues. Trimming left V 5 bases short and J 10 bases short, with 11 bases between. The full variable domain, in which reference TRBV18 and TRBJ2-2 provide the parts outside the CDR3, is NAGVMQNPRHLVRRRGQEARLRCSPMKGHSHVYWYRQLPEEGLKFMVYLQKENIIDESGMPKERFSAEFPKEGPSILRIQQVVRGDSAAYFCASSEQGLELFFGEGSRLTVL.

This CDR3 is CASSHPGGGSGEQYF. The CDR3 region has the DNA TGTGCCAGCAGCCACCCTGGCGGGGGCTCCGGGGAGCAGTACTTC. The chain couples TRBV4-2 to TRBJ2-7, with a weak D call TRBD2 (7 bases). Trimming left V 3 bases short and J 7 bases short, with 19 bases between. CDR3 size: 15 residues. CDR1 and CDR2 from the germline V gene are LGHNA and YNFKEQ.

The V and J genes are TRBV4-3 and TRBJ1-2; 7 nucleotides line up with TRBD1. Losses at the gene ends were 5 bases for V and 4 bases for J; bases not matched to a gene: 7. Germline CDR1 and CDR2: LGHNA and YSLEER. The length of the CDR3 is 14 residues. CDR3: CASSSKAGGYGYTF. Written as DNA, the CDR3 is TGCGCCAGCAGCTCCAAGGCAGGGGGCTATGGCTACACCTTC.

V gene TRBV7-8 combines with J gene TRBJ1-6; D is unclear. Germline assignment: CDR1 SGHVS and CDR2 FQNEAQ. V lost 5 bases and J 10 bases, leaving 9 bases between the germline ends. The CDR3 sequence is 12 residues long. The CDR3 DNA reads TGTGCCAGCAGCGCAGATATATCACCCCTCCACTTT. It is translated as CASSADISPLHF.

This clone was recorded a few times. V usage is TRBV2 and J usage is TRBJ1-5; D not certain. The germline gives CDR1 SNHLY, CDR2 FYNNEI. V lost 6 bases and J lost 2, with 17 bases in between. The CDR3 totals 16 residues. This chain's CDR3 is CASSQATGAGNQPQHF. CDR3 nucleotide sequence: TGTGCCAGCAGCCAAGCAACGGGAGCCGGCAATCAGCCCCAGCATTTT.

This chain links TRBV14 with TRBJ2-2, with no clear D. This CDR3 is 15 amino acids long. The germline gives CDR1 SGHDN, CDR2 FVKESK. Trimming removed 0 bases at V and 6 bases at J, with 11 bases between. CDR3 bases: TGTGCCAGCAGCCAAGATAGTAGCCCGTCCGGGGAGCTGTTTTTT. Protein sequence: CASSQDSSPSGELFF.

The chain employs TRBV6-5 and TRBJ1-4; 7 nucleotides match TRBD1. Trimming removed 6 bases from V and 8 bases from J; junction bases left unmatched: 12. This CDR3 is 15 amino acids long. Germline CDR1 is MNHEY and CDR2 is SVGAGI. Here the CDR3 reads CASSWRGLDREKLFF. Here the CDR3 DNA reads TGTGCCAGCAGCTGGAGGGGGCTGGATCGGGAAAAACTGTTTTTT.

The chain links TRBV4-3 to TRBJ2-7, with 9 bases that match TRBD2. Losses at the gene ends were 1 base for V and 3 bases for J; bases not matched to a gene: 4. The length of the CDR3 is 15 residues. Looked up from germline, CDR1 is LGHNA and CDR2 is YSLEER. DNA for the CDR3: TGCGCCAGCAGCCAAGGAAGCGGGGGGCACTACGAGCAGTACTTC. Translation gives CASSQGSGGHYEQYF.

V gene TRBV9 combines with J gene TRBJ2-2, with D possibly TRBD1 on 6 matching bases. There are 15 residues in the CDR3. Germline V CDR1 and CDR2: SGDLS, YYNGEE. V dropped 3 bases and J dropped 5 bases, with 14 bases sitting between them. CDR3 in DNA: TGTGCCAGCAGCGCAGGGACACCGGGAACCGGGGAGCTGTTTTTT. Amino acid sequence: CASSAGTPGTGELFF.

The chain uses TRBV7-2 and TRBJ1-2; D possibly corresponds to TRBD1 (5 bases). V gave up 4 bases and J gave up 1 base, with 7 bases separating them. The CDR3 runs 13 residues. The germline CDR1 and CDR2 sequences are SGHTA and FQGNSA. The CDR3 reads CASSSDNNYGYTF. The CDR3 DNA is TGTGCCAGCAGCTCGGACAATAACTATGGCTACACCTTC.

The chain couples TRBV19 to TRBJ1-1; D may be TRBD1 (6 bases). CDR3 length: 14 residues. Germline assignment: CDR1 LNHDA and CDR2 SQIVND (reference sequence). V was pared by 3 bases and J by 1 base, with 9 bases between. Written as DNA, the CDR3 is TGTGCCAGTAGTATTGGACAGTGGAACACTGAAGCTTTCTTT. This codes for CASSIGQWNTEAFF. The full variable domain, with the rest looked up from reference TRBV19 and TRBJ1-1, is DGGITQSPKYLFRKEGQNVTLSCEQNLNHDAMYWYRQDPGQGLRLIYYSQIVNDFQKGDIAEGYSVSREKKESFPLTVTSAQKNPTAFYLCASSIGQWNTEAFFGQGTRLTVV.

CDR3 DNA: TGTGCCAGCAGCTCCGAGGACAGGCTACCCATTACCCCCTACGAGCAGTACTTC. Its translation: CASSSEDRLPITPYEQYF. This chain links TRBV9 with TRBJ2-7, with 7 bases lining up with TRBD1. Germline-derived CDR1 and CDR2 are SGDLS and YYNGEE. This CDR3 region has 18 residues. V shed 4 bases and J 2 bases; nucleotides not matched to a gene: 18.

This chain links TRBV18 with TRBJ2-2; D may be TRBD2 (6 bases). V lost 5 bases, J lost 1 base, and 17 bases lay in between. Per germline, CDR1 KGHSH and CDR2 LQKENI. The CDR3 runs 17 residues. The CDR3 loop is CASSALHGTQNTGELFF. CDR3 sequence (DNA): TGTGCCAGCTCAGCACTTCACGGGACTCAGAACACCGGGGAGCTGTTTTTT.

This chain links TRBV9 with TRBJ2-7; D may be TRBD2 (6 bases). The CDR3 is 15 residues long. CDR1 and CDR2 (germline): SGDLS, YYNGEE. The germline V and J ends were trimmed by 0 bases and 3 bases, with 13 bases remaining between them. CDR3 nucleotide sequence: TGTGCCAGCAGCGTAGTAGAGGGAGGTAGCTACGAGCAGTACTTC. As protein: CASSVVEGGSYEQYF.

The chain recombines TRBV24-1 with TRBJ1-2; 7 bases align to TRBD1. After removal of 5 bases from V and 7 bases from J, the junction contained 12 bases not matched to a gene. Germline-derived CDR1 and CDR2 are KGHDR and SFDVKD. The CDR3 runs to 15 residues. The CDR3 DNA follows: TGTGCCACCAGTGCCGGGACAGCCCCGTCGGGTGGCTACACCTTC. Encoded protein: CATSAGTAPSGGYTF.

The chain combines TRBV28 with TRBJ1-4; possible D gene TRBD1, 5 bases. The length of the CDR3 is 15 residues. The V gene lost 6 bases and the J gene lost 7 bases, with 18 bases spanning the gap. The germline V gene has CDR1 MDHEN and CDR2 SYDVKM. CDR3 region: CASSSLGGKGEKLFF. CDR3 coding DNA: TGTGCCAGCAGCTCCCTTGGGGGAAAGGGTGAAAAACTGTTTTTT.

This chain links TRBV4-1 with TRBJ2-3; D remains unclear. The CDR3 consists of 15 residues. V lost 1 base and J lost 2, with 10 bases in between. Germline CDR1 and CDR2: MGHRA and YSYEKL. CDR3: CASSQGTQITDTQYF. DNA of the CDR3: TGCGCCAGCAGCCAAGGGACCCAGATCACAGATACGCAGTATTTT.